This TCR beta chain was obtained from a study of shared clonotypes between healthy human individuals. The CDR3 totals 17 residues. The V end was cut by 4 bases, the J end by 8 bases, with 24 bases between. Germline V lookup: CDR1 SEHNR, CDR2 FQNEAQ (reference sequence). The repertoire was sequenced with immunoSEQ multiplex PCR; TCRdb's copy has only in-frame clones and lacks some. This sample has about 820,000 clones, with almost 95% found just once. Naive CD8 cells comprised CD45RO-negative, CCR7-positively selected cells, excluding terminally differentiated effector memory CD45RA+ cells. The rearrangement links TRBV7-9 to TRBJ2-4; D perhaps matches TRBD2 (6 bases). The clonotype comes from a man younger than 45 in good health. The sample comprised naive CD8+ T cells sorted from blood. The CDR3 reads CASSWDQRASVGDIQYF. CDR3 in DNA: TGTGCCAGCAGCTGGGATCAGCGGGCCTCGGTGGGTGACATTCAGTACTTC.